The present TCR beta chain was sequenced within a study of regulatory T cells in long-lasting Graves disease. Both iRepertoire HTBI primers and Arm-PCR of CDR3 regions were used to build the TCR beta libraries. TCRdb redid the calling of the multiplex PCR reads with MiXCR, one entry per CDR3 protein. The sample carries roughly 410,000 distinct CDR3 sequences, approximately 15% recorded once. V was trimmed by 2 bases and J by 0 bases, leaving 6 bases between them. The germline V gene encodes CDR1 MNHEY and CDR2 SVGEGT. The CDR3 has 14 residues. The sample's time point: newly diagnosed GD, antithyroid drugs for less than 3 months. Researchers made the TCR library from RNA that was extracted from PBMCs. This same sample was also part of a study on T cells in Graves' hyperthyroidism and ophthalmopathy.

The TCR sequence derives from a woman in her thirties or forties with Graves disease. The source was peripheral blood mononuclear cells (PBMCs), collected at new diagnosis, from a patient treated with antithyroid drugs. V and J are TRBV6-2 or TRBV6-3 and TRBJ2-3, with TRBD2 as a possible D gene (6 bases). The DNA of the CDR3 is TGTGCCAGCAGTTACCGGGGGAGCACAGATACGCAGTATTTT. Translation: CASSYRGSTDTQYF.